The T cell receptor beta chain under discussion was sequenced for a study of CD8 T cells in Susac syndrome. This CDR3 is built from 17 residues. Germline lookup yields CDR1 LGHNA and CDR2 YSLEER. The V and J ends lost 0 bases and 2 bases respectively, with 13 bases between them. With random hexamers, 0.5 to 1 ug RNA was reverse transcribed. TCRdb analysed the immunoSEQ multiplex PCR reads with MiXCR anew, one entry per CDR3 protein. Here the sample spans fewer than 80,000 distinct CDR3 sequences, approximately 96% being singletons. The TCR originated in a human donor with multiple sclerosis. What was sequenced was CD8+ T cells from PBMCs. The V call is TRBV4-3, the J call TRBJ1-4; D is undetermined. CDR3 DNA: TGCGCCAGCAGCCAAGATCTCGGGGAGGCGACTAATGAAAAACTGTTTTTT. Translated, it gives CASSQDLGEATNEKLFF.